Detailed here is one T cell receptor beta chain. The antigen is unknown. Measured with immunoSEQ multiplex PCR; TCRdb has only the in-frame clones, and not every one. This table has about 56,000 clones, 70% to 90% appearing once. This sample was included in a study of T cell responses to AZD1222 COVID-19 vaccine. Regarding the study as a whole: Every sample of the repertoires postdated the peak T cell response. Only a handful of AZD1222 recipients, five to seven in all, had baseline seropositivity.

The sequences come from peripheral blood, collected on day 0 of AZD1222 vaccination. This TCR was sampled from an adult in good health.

The CDR3 DNA sequence: TGCGCCAGCAGCCGCCGTGGGACAGGGGGCCTCAAGGTTAATGAAAAACTGTTTTTT. The encoded protein is CASSRRGTGGLKVNEKLFF. This chain uses TRBV4-1 with TRBJ1-4, with 12 bases that match TRBD1. Germline V gene lookup returns CDR1 MGHRA and CDR2 YSYEKL. The trim removed 4 bases at V and 4 bases at J, leaving 13 bases unmatched. The CDR3 spans 19 residues.